This T cell receptor (beta chain) was identified during a study of shared clonotypes between healthy human individuals. Background on the study: Per-donor plates numbered three CD4 naive, three CD4 memory, two CD8 naive and one CD8 memory.

V was pared by 0 bases and J by 1 base, with 18 bases of the junction left unmatched. This CDR3 has 20 residues. In germline, CDR1 is MGHRA, CDR2 YSYEKL. CD45RO negativity and positive selection for CCR7 defined naive CD8 cells, a population that excluded terminally differentiated effector memory CD45RA+ cells. Profiled with immunoSEQ multiplex PCR; TCRdb holds only in-frame clones, not every one. This sample carries about 1.9 million clones, 90% to 95% of them seen once, and the ten largest clones take 1.5% to 2%. This chain uses TRBV4-1 with TRBJ2-7, with 7 bases that match TRBD2. Sequenced material: naive CD8+ T cells from PBMCs. This clonotype was obtained from a man aged 18 to 29 in good health. Some clones in this sample may be carry-over from other donors' samples. The CDR3 reads CASSQEGGWREHLNSYEQYF. The CDR3 DNA reads TGCGCCAGCAGCCAAGAAGGTGGGTGGCGGGAGCACCTAAATTCCTACGAGCAGTACTTC.